A selection of T cell receptor beta chains follows, all from one sample in a study of shared clonotypes between healthy human individuals. Generated by immunoSEQ multiplex PCR, the TCRdb table keeps only in-frame clones and is missing some. This table holds about 1.5 million clones, 98% found once. Input material: naive CD4+ T cells sorted from blood. Receptors were obtained from a man between 25 and 39 years old in good health. The CDR3 runs from the conserved cysteine through the conserved F or W. D genes are given only for firm matches. Where a row states a size, it is once, few, many or the class of an expanded clone; other rows omit it.

CDR3aa: CASSPGRQGPNTGELFF
CDR3nt: TGTGCCAGTAGCCCCGGTCGACAGGGTCCGAACACCGGGGAGCTGTTTTTT
d_gene: TRBD1
abundance: .
v_gene: TRBV19
j_gene: TRBJ2-2

CDR3aa: CASSVASGSPTYNEQFF
CDR3nt: TGTGCCAGCAGCGTCGCTAGCGGGAGCCCTACCTACAATGAGCAGTTCTTC
d_gene: TRBD2
abundance: .
v_gene: TRBV9
j_gene: TRBJ2-1

CDR3aa: CASSPPGRGGETQYF
CDR3nt: TGCGCCAGCAGCCCACCGGGGAGGGGCGGTGAGACCCAGTACTTC
d_gene: TRBD2
abundance: .
v_gene: TRBV5-1
j_gene: TRBJ2-5

CDR3aa: CASTNNNIQYF
CDR3nt: TGTGCCAGCACCAATAACAACATTCAGTACTTC
d_gene: .
abundance: .
v_gene: TRBV6-5
j_gene: TRBJ2-4

CDR3aa: CASSFGRGDYGYTF
CDR3nt: TGTGCCAGCAGCTTCGGCAGGGGGGACTATGGCTACACCTTC
d_gene: TRBD1
abundance: .
v_gene: TRBV5-4
j_gene: TRBJ1-2

CDR3aa: CASSLDSSLNTEAFF
CDR3nt: TGCGCCAGCAGCTTGGACAGTAGCCTGAACACTGAAGCTTTCTTT
d_gene: .
abundance: .
v_gene: TRBV5-1
j_gene: TRBJ1-1

CDR3aa: CASSFTQETQYF
CDR3nt: TGTGCCAGCAGCTTTACGCAAGAGACCCAGTACTTC
d_gene: .
abundance: once
v_gene: TRBV7-9
j_gene: TRBJ2-5

CDR3aa: CASSIRGGSRPGEQYF
CDR3nt: TGTGCCAGCAGCATCAGGGGGGGGAGTCGTCCTGGTGAGCAGTACTTC
d_gene: .
abundance: .
v_gene: TRBV7-6
j_gene: TRBJ2-7

CDR3aa: CASSYSSNQPQHF
CDR3nt: TGTGCCAGCAGTTACTCGAGTAACCAGCCCCAGCATTTT
d_gene: .
abundance: .
v_gene: TRBV6-5
j_gene: TRBJ1-5

CDR3aa: CASSVLTEAFF
CDR3nt: TGTGCCAGCAGTGTCCTCACTGAAGCTTTCTTT
d_gene: .
abundance: .
v_gene: TRBV2
j_gene: TRBJ1-1

CDR3aa: CASRGQGDQPQHF
CDR3nt: TGTGCCAGCAGAGGACAGGGAGATCAGCCCCAGCATTTT
d_gene: TRBD1
abundance: .
v_gene: TRBV2
j_gene: TRBJ1-5

CDR3aa: CASSLSFNGYTF
CDR3nt: TGTGCCAGCAGTTTGTCTTTCAATGGCTACACCTTC
d_gene: .
abundance: .
v_gene: TRBV28
j_gene: TRBJ1-2

CDR3aa: CASSQTSGRAGEQYF
CDR3nt: TGTGCCAGCAGTCAGACTAGCGGGAGGGCGGGAGAGCAGTACTTC
d_gene: TRBD2
abundance: .
v_gene: TRBV6-6
j_gene: TRBJ2-7

CDR3aa: CASSLGGASTDTQYF
CDR3nt: TGTGCCAGCAGTTTAGGCGGGGCTAGCACAGATACGCAGTATTTT
d_gene: .
abundance: .
v_gene: TRBV28
j_gene: TRBJ2-3

CDR3aa: CASSGELGAEAFF
CDR3nt: TGTGCCAGCAGTGGAGAGTTGGGGGCTGAAGCTTTCTTT
d_gene: .
abundance: .
v_gene: TRBV6-1
j_gene: TRBJ1-1

CDR3aa: CSVVPKLQGARGYTF
CDR3nt: TGCAGCGTTGTTCCTAAACTACAGGGGGCGCGGGGCTACACCTTC
d_gene: TRBD1
abundance: .
v_gene: TRBV29-1
j_gene: TRBJ1-2

CDR3aa: CASSLLGGTAYEQYF
CDR3nt: TGTGCCAGCAGTCTCCTGGGAGGGACGGCCTACGAGCAGTACTTC
d_gene: TRBD2
abundance: .
v_gene: TRBV6-5
j_gene: TRBJ2-7

CDR3aa: CSVATGTSYEQYF
CDR3nt: TGCAGCGTAGCGACCGGGACTAGCTACGAGCAGTACTTC
d_gene: TRBD2
abundance: .
v_gene: TRBV29-1
j_gene: TRBJ2-7

CDR3aa: CASSFPRQGGSTDTQYF
CDR3nt: TGCGCCAGCAGCTTCCCGAGACAGGGAGGATCCACAGATACGCAGTATTTT
d_gene: .
abundance: .
v_gene: TRBV5-1
j_gene: TRBJ2-3

CDR3aa: CASSANRDYGYTF
CDR3nt: TGCGCCAGCAGTGCAAACAGGGACTATGGCTACACCTTC
d_gene: .
abundance: .
v_gene: TRBV10-1
j_gene: TRBJ1-2

CDR3aa: CASSVATAGQGSGANVLTF
CDR3nt: TGTGCCAGCAGCGTAGCTACGGCAGGGCAGGGCTCTGGGGCCAACGTCCTGACTTTC
d_gene: .
abundance: .
v_gene: TRBV9
j_gene: TRBJ2-6

CDR3aa: CASRPFGLADAYEQYF
CDR3nt: TGTGCCAGCAGGCCCTTCGGACTAGCGGACGCCTACGAGCAGTACTTC
d_gene: TRBD2
abundance: .
v_gene: TRBV11-2
j_gene: TRBJ2-7

CDR3aa: CASSLLGEVAYEQYF
CDR3nt: TGTGCCAGCAGTTTATTGGGGGAGGTAGCCTACGAGCAGTACTTC
d_gene: .
abundance: .
v_gene: TRBV28
j_gene: TRBJ2-7

CDR3aa: CASSQDLGQFYEQYF
CDR3nt: TGCGCCAGCAGCCAAGACCTCGGACAGTTCTACGAGCAGTACTTC
d_gene: .
abundance: .
v_gene: TRBV4-1
j_gene: TRBJ2-7

CDR3aa: CASSLVRREGYEQYF
CDR3nt: TGTGCCAGCAGCTTAGTTCGGCGGGAGGGGTACGAGCAGTACTTC
d_gene: TRBD2
abundance: .
v_gene: TRBV7-2
j_gene: TRBJ2-7

CDR3aa: CASSLRDWYEQYF
CDR3nt: TGTGCCAGCAGCTTACGGGACTGGTACGAGCAGTACTTC
d_gene: .
abundance: .
v_gene: TRBV7-2
j_gene: TRBJ2-7

CDR3aa: CAISEGRGAYEQYF
CDR3nt: TGTGCCATCAGTGAAGGAAGGGGGGCCTACGAGCAGTACTTC
d_gene: .
abundance: .
v_gene: TRBV10-3
j_gene: TRBJ2-7

CDR3aa: CASSFLGLAGGNEQFF
CDR3nt: TGTGCCAGCAGTTTCCTCGGACTAGCGGGAGGAAATGAGCAGTTCTTC
d_gene: TRBD2
abundance: .
v_gene: TRBV6-5
j_gene: TRBJ2-1

CDR3aa: CASSQGGSANYEQYF
CDR3nt: TGCGCCAGCAGCCAAGGGGGGAGTGCCAACTACGAGCAGTACTTC
d_gene: .
abundance: .
v_gene: TRBV4-1
j_gene: TRBJ2-7

CDR3aa: CATSSLLAGPTQYF
CDR3nt: TGTGCCACCAGCAGCCTTTTAGCGGGCCCAACGCAGTATTTT
d_gene: TRBD2
abundance: .
v_gene: TRBV15
j_gene: TRBJ2-3